The present TCR beta chain was sequenced within a study of T cells expressing NK-cell markers. The CDR3 totals 16 residues. CDR1 KGHDR and CDR2 SFDVKD come from the germline V gene. Following a re-call of the 5' RACE reads, TCRdb has one entry per CDR3 protein and lacks DNA. This specimen shows about 190,000 distinct CDR3 sequences; the ten leading clones hold 20% to 25%. The sequenced sample consisted of blood T cells: a sorted CD56 or NKG2C T cell subset, CD4+ or CD8+ T cells, or bulk PBMC T cells (not recorded which). The genes are TRBV24-1 and TRBJ2-1; absent DNA, TCRdb's TRBD1 call cannot be checked. The clonotype was recovered from a man aged 18-70 years in good health. CDR3 protein: CATERGRRNSYNEQFF.